The rows below give T cell receptor beta chains drawn from one sample of a study of cytomegalovirus exposure and HLA in healthy donors. Method: immunoSEQ multiplex PCR; TCRdb's copy keeps in-frame clones and lacks some. The data show about 160,000 clones, approximately 80% seen once. Material: PBMCs. The origin of the receptors is a man aged 25 to 40 in good health and CMV-seropositive. The CDR3 runs from the conserved cysteine through the conserved F or W.

cdr3_length | v_call | cdr3_aa
14 | TRBV6-5 | CASSYFDSYNEQFF
15 | TRBV18 | CASSRGQGNGETQYF
16 | TRBV4-1 | CASSQPWQVDKETQYF
15 | TRBV28 | CASSLGGQGENEQFF
15 | TRBV30 | CAWLKRGGASGEQYF
17 | TRBV10-2 | CASSESGGQFSNQPQHF
14 | TRBV5-1 | CASSSREDRGVAFF
13 | TRBV19 | CASSTLQGQPQHF
14 | TRBV6-4 | CASSQGTGSYEQYF
14 | TRBV7-2 | CASSVIRGQETQYF
13 | TRBV5-1 | CASSLEGTDGYTF
14 | TRBV6-1 | CASSVGQGPDTQYF
14 | TRBV7-9 | CASSFGDISTAQYF
16 | TRBV4-3 | CASSQHPGQANEKLFF
17 | TRBV7-8 | CASSLGGVSKYQETQYF
17 | TRBV11-2 | CASSSLNWRDNTGELFF
16 | TRBV18 | CASSPADNGGTGELFF
13 | TRBV18 | CASSPGPSYEQYF
14 | TRBV30 | CAWSGGQGWYEQYF
16 | TRBV11-2 | CASSLVSGLAKNIQYF
14 | TRBV29-1 | CSVHHRTSSYEQYF
14 | TRBV7-3 | CASSPQGGGTEAFF
13 | TRBV27 | CASSLDRGGPQHF
17 | TRBV2 | CAIPPSGGAYNTGELFF
15 | TRBV6-1 | CASSPRQGIGEKLFF
15 | TRBV7-2 | CASSQSLAGGGTQYF
13 | TRBV2 | CASTGQGYNEQYF
15 | TRBV28 | CASSSGQGWGYGYTF
15 | TRBV6-1 | CASSPRTGGNTEAFF
16 | TRBV5-4 | CASSPADGGGPNEQYF
17 | TRBV27 | CASSLLAGGRSFHEQYF
15 | TRBV7-2 | CASSHRLAGLYEQYF
14 | TRBV5-4 | CASSLGQGEATQYF
15 | TRBV4-2 | CASSPTGQGPETQYF
15 | TRBV7-6 | CASSLGGVSYNEQFF
14 | TRBV5-4 | CASSLIGDTDTQYF
17 | TRBV7-9 | CASSRPGAGGSGNTIYF
14 | TRBV5-1 | CASSWTSGHNEQFF
14 | TRBV16 | CASSQLGDTYEQYF
15 | TRBV2 | CASRHSTGVPYEQYF
15 | TRBV19 | CASSDTGGARTEAFF
16 | TRBV11-2 | CASSLAQGRVIYEQYF
17 | TRBV4-2 | CASSQGKTSGGTYEQYF
15 | TRBV29-1 | CSVEDGFAGTDTQYF
16 | TRBV6-5 | CASSSPDREVTGELFF
15 | TRBV4-1 | CASSQEGGFDQPQHF
15 | TRBV4-1 | CASSQGQGKDNEQFF
13 | TRBV2 | CASRRDFNTEAFF
16 | TRBV27 | CASSPRVGEGNQPQHF